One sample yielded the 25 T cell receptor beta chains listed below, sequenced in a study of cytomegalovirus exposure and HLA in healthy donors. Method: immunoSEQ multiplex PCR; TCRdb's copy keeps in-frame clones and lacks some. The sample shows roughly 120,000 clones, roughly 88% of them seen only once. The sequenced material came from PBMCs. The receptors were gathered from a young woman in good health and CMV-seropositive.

As DNA, the CDR3 is TGTGCCAGCAGCTTAGCTAGAAACCGGGACTTCCAATCTCTTGGGGCCAACGTCCTGACTTTC. Protein sequence: CASSLARNRDFQSLGANVLTF. The V and J genes are TRBV7-6 and TRBJ2-6; a weak D match, TRBD2 (6 bases). V was trimmed by 0 bases and J by 3 bases, leaving 24 bases between them. The CDR3 contains 21 residues. CDR1 SGHVS and CDR2 FNYEAQ come from the germline V gene. The full variable domain, in which reference TRBV7-6 and TRBJ2-6 provide the parts outside the CDR3, is GAGVSQSPRYKVTKRGQDVALRCDPISGHVSLYWYRQALGQGPEFLTYFNYEAQQDKSGLPNDRFSAERPEGSISTLTIQRTEQRDSAMYRCASSLARNRDFQSLGANVLTFGAGSRLTVL.

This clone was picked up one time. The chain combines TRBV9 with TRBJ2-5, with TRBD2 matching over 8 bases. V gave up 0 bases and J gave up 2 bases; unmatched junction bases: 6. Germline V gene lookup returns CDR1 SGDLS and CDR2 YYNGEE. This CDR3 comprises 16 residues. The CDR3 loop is CASSVARRGDQETQYF. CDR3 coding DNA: TGTGCCAGCAGCGTAGCTAGGCGGGGGGATCAAGAGACCCAGTACTTC.

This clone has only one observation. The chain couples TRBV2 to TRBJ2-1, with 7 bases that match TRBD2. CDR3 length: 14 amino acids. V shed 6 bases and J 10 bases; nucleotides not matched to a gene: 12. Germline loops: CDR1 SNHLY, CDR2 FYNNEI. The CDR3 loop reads CASRAGTNTKEQFF. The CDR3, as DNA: TGTGCCAGCAGAGCCGGGACTAATACAAAGGAGCAGTTCTTC. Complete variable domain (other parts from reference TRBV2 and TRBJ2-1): EPEVTQTPSHQVTQMGQEVILRCVPISNHLYFYWYRQILGQKVEFLVSFYNNEISEKSEIFDDQFSVERPDGSNFTLKIRSTKLEDSAMYFCASRAGTNTKEQFFGPGTRLTVL.

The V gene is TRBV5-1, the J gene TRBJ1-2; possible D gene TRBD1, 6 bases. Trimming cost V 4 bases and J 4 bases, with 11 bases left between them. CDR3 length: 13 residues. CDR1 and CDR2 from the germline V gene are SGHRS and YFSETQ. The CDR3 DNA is TGCGCCAGCAGCATACAGGGCGGCTATGGCTACACCTTC. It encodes CASSIQGGYGYTF.

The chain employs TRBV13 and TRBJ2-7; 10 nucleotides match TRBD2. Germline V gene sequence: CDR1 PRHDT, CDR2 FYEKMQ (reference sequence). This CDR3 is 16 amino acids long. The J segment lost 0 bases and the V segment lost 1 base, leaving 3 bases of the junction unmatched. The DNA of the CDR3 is TGTGCCAGCAGCTTAGTTCTAGCGGGAGCCTCCTACGAGCAGTACTTC. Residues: CASSLVLAGASYEQYF. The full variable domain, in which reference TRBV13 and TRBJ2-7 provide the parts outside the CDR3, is AAGVIQSPRHLIKEKRETATLKCYPIPRHDTVYWYQQGPGQDPQFLISFYEKMQSDKGSIPDRFSAQQFSDYHSELNMSSLELGDSALYFCASSLVLAGASYEQYFGPGTRLTVT.

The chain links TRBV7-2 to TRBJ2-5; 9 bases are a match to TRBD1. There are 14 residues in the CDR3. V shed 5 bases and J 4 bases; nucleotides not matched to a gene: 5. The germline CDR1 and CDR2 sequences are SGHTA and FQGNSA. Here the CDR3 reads CASSAGTGSETQYF. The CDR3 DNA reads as TGTGCCAGCAGCGCCGGGACAGGGTCAGAGACCCAGTACTTC.

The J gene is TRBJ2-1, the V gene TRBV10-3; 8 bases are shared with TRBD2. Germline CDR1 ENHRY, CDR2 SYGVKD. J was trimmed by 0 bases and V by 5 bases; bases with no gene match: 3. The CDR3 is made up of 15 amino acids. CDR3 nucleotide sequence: TGTGCCATCAGTCCAAGCGGGAGCTCCTACAATGAGCAGTTCTTC. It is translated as CAISPSGSSYNEQFF.

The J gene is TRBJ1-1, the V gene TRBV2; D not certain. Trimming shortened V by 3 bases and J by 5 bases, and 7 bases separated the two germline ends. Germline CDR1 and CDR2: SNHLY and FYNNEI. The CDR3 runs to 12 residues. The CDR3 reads CASSDEATEAFF. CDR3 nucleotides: TGTGCCAGCAGTGATGAGGCGACTGAAGCTTTCTTT.

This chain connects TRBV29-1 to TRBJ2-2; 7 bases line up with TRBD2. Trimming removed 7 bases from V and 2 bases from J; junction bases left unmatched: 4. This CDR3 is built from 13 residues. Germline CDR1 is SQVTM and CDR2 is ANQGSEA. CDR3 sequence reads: CSARLANTGELFF. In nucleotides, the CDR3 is TGCAGCGCTCGACTAGCAAACACCGGGGAGCTGTTTTTT.

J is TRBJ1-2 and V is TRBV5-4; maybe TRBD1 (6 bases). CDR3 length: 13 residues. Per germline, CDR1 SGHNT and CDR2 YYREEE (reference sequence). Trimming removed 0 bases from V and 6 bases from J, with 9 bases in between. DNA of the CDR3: TGTGCCAGCAGCTTGGACAGGGTCAATGGCTACACCTTC. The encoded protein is CASSLDRVNGYTF. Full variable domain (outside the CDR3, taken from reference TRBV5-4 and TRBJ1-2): ETGVTQSPTHLIKTRGQQVTLRCSSQSGHNTVSWYQQALGQGPQFIFQYYREEENGRGNFPPRFSGLQFPNYSSELNVNALELDDSALYLCASSLDRVNGYTFGSGTRLTVV.

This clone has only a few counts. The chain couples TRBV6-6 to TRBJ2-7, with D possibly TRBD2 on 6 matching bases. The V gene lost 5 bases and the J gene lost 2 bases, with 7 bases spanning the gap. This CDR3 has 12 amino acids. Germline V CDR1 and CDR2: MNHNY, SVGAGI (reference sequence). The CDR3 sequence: CASSTSPYEQYF. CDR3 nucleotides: TGTGCCAGCAGTACTAGCCCCTACGAGCAGTACTTC.

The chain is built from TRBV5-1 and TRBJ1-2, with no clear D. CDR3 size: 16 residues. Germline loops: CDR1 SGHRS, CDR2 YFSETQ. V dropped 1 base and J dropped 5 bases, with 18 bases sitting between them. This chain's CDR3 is CASSLSPRTEDYGYTF. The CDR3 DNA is TGCGCCAGCAGCTTGTCCCCACGGACGGAGGATTATGGCTACACCTTC.

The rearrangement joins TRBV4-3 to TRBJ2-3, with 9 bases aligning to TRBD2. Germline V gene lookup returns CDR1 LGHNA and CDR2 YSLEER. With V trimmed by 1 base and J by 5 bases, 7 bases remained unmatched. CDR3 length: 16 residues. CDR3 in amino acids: CASSQGIKRGEDTQYF. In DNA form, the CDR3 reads TGCGCCAGCAGCCAAGGAATAAAGCGGGGGGAAGATACGCAGTATTTT.

Written as DNA, the CDR3 is TGCGCCAGCAGCCAACAAGGGGCCTTGATGACTGAAGCTTTCTTT. Its translation is CASSQQGALMTEAFF. J is TRBJ1-1 and V is TRBV4-1; D perhaps matches TRBD1 (5 bases). In germline, CDR1 is MGHRA, CDR2 YSYEKL. The length of the CDR3 is 15 residues. The ends were cut back, 2 bases at V and 5 bases at J, with 15 bases in the middle.

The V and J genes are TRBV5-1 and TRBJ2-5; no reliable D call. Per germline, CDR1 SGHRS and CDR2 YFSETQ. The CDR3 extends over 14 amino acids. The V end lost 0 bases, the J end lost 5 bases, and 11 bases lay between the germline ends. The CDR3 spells CASSLGETRETQYF. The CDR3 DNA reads TGCGCCAGCAGCTTGGGCGAGACACGGGAGACCCAGTACTTC.

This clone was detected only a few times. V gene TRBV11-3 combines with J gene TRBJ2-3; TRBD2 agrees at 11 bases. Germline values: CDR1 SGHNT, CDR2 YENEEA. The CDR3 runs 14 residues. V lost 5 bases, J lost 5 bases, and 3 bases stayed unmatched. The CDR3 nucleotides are TGTGCCAGCAGCCGCACTAGCGGGAGAGATACGCAGTATTTT. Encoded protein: CASSRTSGRDTQYF.

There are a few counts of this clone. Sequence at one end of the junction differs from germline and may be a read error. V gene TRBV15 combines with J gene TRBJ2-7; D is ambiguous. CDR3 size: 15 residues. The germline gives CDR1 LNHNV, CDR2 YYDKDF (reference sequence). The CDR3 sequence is CATSGERMSSYEQYF. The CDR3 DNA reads TGTGCCACCAGCGGAGAGAGGATGAGTTCCTACGAGCAGTACTTC.

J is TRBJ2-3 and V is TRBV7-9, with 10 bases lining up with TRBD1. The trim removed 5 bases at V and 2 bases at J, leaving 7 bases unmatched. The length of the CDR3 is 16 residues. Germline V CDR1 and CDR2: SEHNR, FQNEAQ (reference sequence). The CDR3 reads CASSGRDRGYTDTQYF. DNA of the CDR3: TGTGCCAGCAGCGGCCGGGACAGGGGTTACACAGATACGCAGTATTTT.

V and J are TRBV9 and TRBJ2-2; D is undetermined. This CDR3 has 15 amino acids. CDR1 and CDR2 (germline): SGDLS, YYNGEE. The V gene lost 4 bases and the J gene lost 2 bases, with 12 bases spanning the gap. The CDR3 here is CASSLETGNTGELFF. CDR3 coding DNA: TGTGCCAGCAGCTTGGAGACGGGTAACACCGGGGAGCTGTTTTTT.

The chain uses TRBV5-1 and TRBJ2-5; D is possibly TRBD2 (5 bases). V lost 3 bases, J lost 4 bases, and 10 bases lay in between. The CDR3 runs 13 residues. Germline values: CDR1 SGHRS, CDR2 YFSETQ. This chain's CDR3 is CASSYDYGETQYF. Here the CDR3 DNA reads TGCGCCAGCAGCTATGACTATGGAGAGACCCAGTACTTC.

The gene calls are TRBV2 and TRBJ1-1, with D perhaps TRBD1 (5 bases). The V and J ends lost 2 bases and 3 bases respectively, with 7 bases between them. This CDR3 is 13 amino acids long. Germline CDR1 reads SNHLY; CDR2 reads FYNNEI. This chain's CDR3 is CASSEQGYTEAFF. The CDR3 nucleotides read TGTGCCAGCAGTGAACAGGGTTACACTGAAGCTTTCTTT.

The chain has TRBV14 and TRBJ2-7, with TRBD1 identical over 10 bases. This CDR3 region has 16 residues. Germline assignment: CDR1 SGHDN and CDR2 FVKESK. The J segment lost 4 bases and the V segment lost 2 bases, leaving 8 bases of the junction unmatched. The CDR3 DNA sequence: TGTGCCAGCAGCCAAACCGGACGGGACAGGGGTTACGAGCAGTACTTC. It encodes CASSQTGRDRGYEQYF.

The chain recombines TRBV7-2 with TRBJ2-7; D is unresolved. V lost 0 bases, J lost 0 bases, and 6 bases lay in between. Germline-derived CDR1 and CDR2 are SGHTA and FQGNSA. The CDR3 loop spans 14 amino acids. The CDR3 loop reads CASSLAVSSYEQYF. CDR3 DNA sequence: TGTGCCAGCAGCTTAGCTGTCTCCTCCTACGAGCAGTACTTC. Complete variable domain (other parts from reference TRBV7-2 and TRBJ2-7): GAGVSQSPSNKVTEKGKDVELRCDPISGHTALYWYRQSLGQGLEFLIYFQGNSAPDKSGLPSDRFSAERTGGSVSTLTIQRTQQEDSAVYLCASSLAVSSYEQYFGPGTRLTVT.

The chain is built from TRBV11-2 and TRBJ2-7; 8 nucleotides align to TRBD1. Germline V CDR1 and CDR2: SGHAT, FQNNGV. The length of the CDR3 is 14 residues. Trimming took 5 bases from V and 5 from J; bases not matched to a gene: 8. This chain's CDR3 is CASSVPGGIDEQYF. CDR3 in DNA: TGTGCCAGCAGCGTACCAGGGGGCATCGACGAGCAGTACTTC.

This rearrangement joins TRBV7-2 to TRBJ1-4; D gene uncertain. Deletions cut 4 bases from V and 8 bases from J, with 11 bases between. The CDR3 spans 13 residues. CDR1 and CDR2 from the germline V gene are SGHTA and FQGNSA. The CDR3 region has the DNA TGTGCCAGCAGCTCGAGGCTCTCGGAAAAACTGTTTTTT. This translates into CASSSRLSEKLFF.